The source of this T cell receptor (beta chain) is a study of T-cell reconstitution after alpha-beta-depleted transplantation in children. Study-level points and caveats: T-cell numbers and diversity, one year after transplant, stemmed largely from T cells that were newly produced.

Comments on this clonotype: Its antigen is unidentified.

V lost 3 bases, J lost 7 bases, and 7 bases stayed unmatched. Germline V lookup: CDR1 MGHRA, CDR2 YSYEKL. CDR3 length equals 15 residues. Molecular barcoding with unique molecular identifiers was used for the TCRbeta library. Using its own MiXCR run on the PCR reads, TCRdb lists one record per CDR3 protein. The table has 800,000 to 1,000,000 distinct CDR3 sequences, 25% to 35% seen once; the top ten hold about 28%. The sequencing used PBMCs, mostly from graft donor cells, collected 360 days after TCRalphabeta/CD19-depleted stem cell transplant. The chain links TRBV4-1 to TRBJ1-5; TRBD1 agrees at 9 bases. This clonotype was obtained from a boy under two years old who had a stem cell transplant for SCID, so the T cells may come from the graft donor. CDR3 coding DNA: TGCGCCAGCAGCCAGGGACAGGGAAATCGGCAGCCCCAGCATTTT. Protein product: CASSQGQGNRQPQHF.